These 30 T cell receptor beta chains were all obtained from the same sample, sequenced in a study of control samples from healthy donors and cancer patients. Generated by immunoSEQ multiplex PCR, the TCRdb table keeps only in-frame clones and is missing some. This table holds 98,000 or so clones, about nine tenths found once. The specimen sequenced was blood. These receptors came from an older woman in good health.

The V call is TRBV7-2, the J call TRBJ2-1; TRBD2 agrees at 11 bases. The CDR3 extends over 16 amino acids. The trim removed 5 bases at V and 7 bases at J, leaving 10 bases unmatched. Germline loops: CDR1 SGHTA, CDR2 FQGNSA. The CDR3: CASSPSLAGAPNEQFF. The CDR3 nucleotides read TGTGCCAGCAGCCCCTCACTAGCGGGAGCCCCAAATGAGCAGTTCTTC.

The chain joins TRBV5-6 to TRBJ1-3; D not certain. There are 15 residues in the CDR3. V was shortened by 0 bases and J by 4 bases, with 11 bases between the two germline ends. Germline CDR1 SGHDT, CDR2 YYEEEE. CDR3 in amino acids: CASSLEVGPGNTIYF. In DNA form, the CDR3 reads TGTGCCAGCAGCTTGGAGGTAGGGCCAGGAAACACCATATATTTT.

In this sample, this clone turned up a few times. The CDR3 coding sequence is TGTGCCAGTAGTATTTTTGAGGGTGGCAATCAGCCCCAGCATTTT. Translating it yields CASSIFEGGNQPQHF. V and J are TRBV19 and TRBJ1-5; D remains unclear. Germline lookup yields CDR1 LNHDA and CDR2 SQIVND (reference sequence). The V gene lost 3 bases and the J gene lost 2 bases, with 11 bases spanning the gap. The CDR3 length is 15 residues.

The chain recombines TRBV10-3 with TRBJ2-7; D gene uncertain. Per germline, CDR1 ENHRY and CDR2 SYGVKD. This CDR3 has 12 amino acids. The V and J ends lost 2 bases and 5 bases respectively, with 7 bases between them. The CDR3 DNA follows: TGTGCCATCAGTGAGCCGACTGACGAGCAGTACTTC. Its translation: CAISEPTDEQYF.

The chain links TRBV24-1 to TRBJ2-7; the match to TRBD2 covers 8 bases. This CDR3 is built from 13 residues. Trimming removed 9 bases from V and 12 bases from J; junction bases left unmatched: 15. The V gene's germline CDR1 is KGHDR and CDR2 SFDVKD. The DNA of the CDR3 is TGTGCCACCTCGGGAAATAGCGGGAATAGCTGGTACTTC. It is translated as CATSGNSGNSWYF.

This clone was detected only once. CDR3 in DNA: TGTGCCAGCAGCTTCATCTTTAGCGGGATCCCATTCTACGAGCAGTACTTC. It translates to CASSFIFSGIPFYEQYF. The chain carries TRBV9 and TRBJ2-7; 8 positions agree with TRBD2. Germline V gives CDR1 SGDLS, CDR2 YYNGEE. This CDR3 region has 17 residues. The J segment lost 3 bases and the V segment lost 4 bases, leaving 15 bases of the junction unmatched.

This sequence joins TRBV6-5 and TRBJ1-1; D gene unclear. The CDR3 loop spans 15 amino acids. Trimming cost V 2 bases and J 1 base, with 11 bases left between them. CDR1 is MNHEY, CDR2 SVGAGI, per germline. CDR3 region: CASSYDSNPNTEAFF. Written as DNA, the CDR3 is TGTGCCAGCAGTTACGATTCGAACCCGAACACTGAAGCTTTCTTT.

The chain joins TRBV5-1 to TRBJ1-2; a weak D match, TRBD1 (5 bases). Germline values: CDR1 SGHRS, CDR2 YFSETQ. The germline V and J ends were trimmed by 0 bases and 5 bases, with 11 bases remaining between them. The CDR3 covers 14 residues. CDR3 bases: TGCGCCAGCAGCTTGGAACCAGGGACGTATGGCTACACCTTC. Its protein is CASSLEPGTYGYTF.

The chain is built from TRBV27 and TRBJ1-1; 8 bases fit TRBD1. This CDR3 region has 15 residues. CDR1 is MNHEY and CDR2 is SMNVEV in the germline V gene (reference sequence). J lost 4 bases, V lost 6 bases, and 10 bases had no gene match. The CDR3 sequence is CASSHEPTGVTEAFF. DNA for the CDR3: TGTGCCAGCAGCCATGAACCGACAGGGGTCACTGAAGCTTTCTTT.

V and J are TRBV7-2 and TRBJ2-7; D perhaps matches TRBD1 (6 bases). With 3 bases removed from V and 4 bases from J, the gap between germline ends came to 25 bases. The CDR3 has 18 residues. Germline V gives CDR1 SGHTA, CDR2 FQGNSA. The DNA of the CDR3 is TGTGCCAGCAGCTTCCATTTTACTTCCCCCGTACAGGGTTACGAGCAGTACTTC. Translation gives CASSFHFTSPVQGYEQYF.

The chain is built from TRBV7-9 and TRBJ1-3, with D uncertain. Trimming pared 5 bases from V and 6 bases from J, leaving 17 bases between. Germline lookup yields CDR1 SEHNR and CDR2 FQNEAQ (reference sequence). CDR3 length: 15 residues. The CDR3 is CASSARIAIQNTIYF. The CDR3 DNA sequence: TGTGCCAGCAGCGCCCGTATAGCTATTCAAAACACCATATATTTT.

This clone was recorded once. V gene TRBV6-1 combines with J gene TRBJ1-6; D not resolved. The CDR3 loop spans 18 amino acids. CDR1 MNHNS and CDR2 SASEGT come from the germline V gene. Trimming removed 1 base from V and 0 bases from J, with 13 bases in between. The CDR3 protein is CASSEVGTVSSYNSPLHF. The CDR3 coding sequence is TGTGCCAGCAGTGAAGTAGGAACGGTTAGCTCCTATAATTCACCCCTCCACTTT.

This chain links TRBV15 with TRBJ2-7; 10 nucleotides agree with TRBD1. Germline CDR1 is LNHNV and CDR2 is YYDKDF (reference sequence). The CDR3 runs to 16 residues. V shed 4 bases and J 3 bases; nucleotides not matched to a gene: 9. The CDR3 DNA reads TGTGCCACCAGCACCCTGAGGGGGACAGGGGACTACGAGCAGTACTTC. The encoded protein is CATSTLRGTGDYEQYF.

The chain employs TRBV7-9 and TRBJ1-3; no clear D. This CDR3 contains 12 residues. From germline, CDR1 is SEHNR and CDR2 FQNEAQ (reference sequence). The V end lost 5 bases, the J end lost 4 bases, and 6 bases lay between the germline ends. CDR3 sequence: CASSRPGNTIYF. DNA for the CDR3: TGTGCCAGCAGCCGCCCCGGAAACACCATATATTTT.

The chain recombines TRBV3-1 (or the pseudogene TRBV3-2) with TRBJ2-1; 7 bases map to TRBD1. J lost 6 bases, V lost 1 base, and 9 bases had no gene match. CDR3 size: 16 residues. The V gene's germline CDR1 is LGHDT and CDR2 YNNKEL (reference sequence). CDR3 nucleotide sequence: TGTGCCAGCAGCCAAGCCCCGACAGGGCTGGCCAATGAGCAGTTCTTC. Its translation is CASSQAPTGLANEQFF.

The V gene is TRBV12-3 or TRBV12-4, the J gene TRBJ1-1, with TRBD1 identical over 10 bases. The CDR3 sequence is 12 residues long. V was clipped by 3 bases and J by 8 bases; unmatched bases: 0. The CDR3 coding sequence is TGTGCCAGCAGTTTGACAGGGGGCGAAGCTTTCTTT. Translating gives CASSLTGGEAFF.

This rearrangement joins TRBV5-6 to TRBJ2-5; D unclear. There are 15 residues in the CDR3. Trimming removed 1 base at V and 4 bases at J, with 14 bases between. The germline CDR1 and CDR2 sequences are SGHDT and YYEEEE. CDR3 region: CASSLKGPWGETQYF. CDR3 bases: TGTGCCAGCAGCTTGAAGGGCCCATGGGGAGAGACCCAGTACTTC.

V gene TRBV7-9 combines with J gene TRBJ2-1; 7 bases map to TRBD1. This CDR3 is 16 amino acids long. V lost 4 bases and J lost 4; bases outside the gene matches: 10. The germline V gene has CDR1 SEHNR and CDR2 FQNEAQ (reference sequence). The CDR3 spells CASSSPQGVLYNEQFF. The CDR3 DNA reads as TGTGCCAGCAGCTCACCGCAGGGGGTTCTGTACAATGAGCAGTTCTTC.

The chain is built from TRBV18 and TRBJ1-5, with 9 bases matching TRBD1. V dropped 3 bases and J dropped 4; count of bases not matched to a gene: 4. The CDR3 length is 15 residues. CDR1 KGHSH and CDR2 LQKENI come from the germline V gene. The CDR3 reads CASSPGTGYNQPQHF. The CDR3 DNA reads as TGTGCCAGCTCACCGGGGACAGGGTATAATCAGCCCCAGCATTTT.

V and J are TRBV6-5 and TRBJ1-2, with a tentative D call TRBD1 (5 bases). The CDR3 runs to 15 residues. The ends were cut back, 6 bases at V and 6 bases at J, with 20 bases in the middle. Germline loops: CDR1 MNHEY, CDR2 SVGAGI. Here the CDR3 reads CASRPPSGGRDGYTF. CDR3 sequence (DNA): TGTGCCAGCAGGCCCCCTTCTGGGGGTCGGGATGGCTACACCTTC.

The chain couples TRBV27 to TRBJ1-1, with TRBD1 identical over 7 bases. CDR1 MNHEY and CDR2 SMNVEV come from the germline V gene (reference sequence). V was pared by 6 bases and J by 0 bases, with 4 bases of the junction left unmatched. CDR3 length: 14 residues. DNA for the CDR3: TGTGCCAGCAGCCTCAGGGGGTTGAACACTGAAGCTTTCTTT. Protein product: CASSLRGLNTEAFF.

This clone occurred once. The chain has TRBV3-1 (or the pseudogene TRBV3-2) and TRBJ1-2, with D possibly TRBD1 on 5 matching bases. The CDR3 runs to 13 residues. V was cut by 5 bases and J by 2 bases, with 9 bases left in between. Per germline, CDR1 LGHDT and CDR2 YNNKEL (reference sequence). This CDR3 reads CASSGTRNYGYTF. Here the CDR3 DNA reads TGTGCCAGCAGCGGGACCCGGAACTATGGCTACACCTTC.

J is TRBJ1-2 and V is TRBV25-1, with TRBD1 as a possible D gene (6 bases). V was trimmed by 5 bases and J by 9 bases, leaving 22 bases between them. The length of the CDR3 is 15 residues. Per germline, CDR1 MGHDK and CDR2 SYGVNS. CDR3 DNA sequence: TGTGCCAGCAGTCCTCCGGACTGGGACAAAAGGAGCTACACCTTC. It codes for CASSPPDWDKRSYTF.

CDR3: CASSLQTGGEQYF. The CDR3 DNA reads as TGTGCCAGCAGCCTCCAGACAGGCGGCGAGCAGTACTTC. The chain recombines TRBV3-1 (or the pseudogene TRBV3-2) with TRBJ2-7; a weak D match, TRBD1 (6 bases). Trimming shortened V by 4 bases and J by 6 bases, and 13 bases separated the two germline ends. CDR1 is LGHDT and CDR2 is YNNKEL in the germline V gene (reference sequence). The CDR3 runs 13 residues.

V usage is TRBV29-1 and J usage is TRBJ2-1; 10 bases are shared with TRBD2. V gave up 5 bases and J gave up 10 bases; unmatched junction bases: 8. This CDR3 is 13 amino acids long. The germline V gene encodes CDR1 SQVTM and CDR2 ANQGSEA. The CDR3 reads CSVKAGGPGEQFF. As DNA, the CDR3 is TGCAGCGTTAAAGCGGGAGGGCCGGGAGAGCAGTTCTTC.

The chain couples TRBV9 to TRBJ1-1, with no clear D. There are 14 residues in the CDR3. The V end was cut by 2 bases, the J end by 0 bases, with 8 bases between. Germline V gene data show CDR1 as SGDLS and CDR2 as YYNGEE. CDR3 nucleotides: TGTGCCAGCAGCGTTGTTGGCATGAACACTGAAGCTTTCTTT. Translated: CASSVVGMNTEAFF.

The rearrangement links TRBV19 to TRBJ1-2; a possible D gene is TRBD1 (6 bases). This CDR3 contains 12 residues. Per the germline V gene, CDR1 is LNHDA and CDR2 is SQIVND (reference sequence). The germline V and J ends were trimmed by 5 bases and 8 bases, with 12 bases remaining between them. The CDR3 DNA sequence: TGTGCCAGTAGTGCAGACAGGATCGGCTACACCTTC. Encoded protein: CASSADRIGYTF.

The rearrangement joins TRBV6-5 to TRBJ1-1, with 8 bases that match TRBD1. The CDR3 spans 15 residues. Trimming cost V 7 bases and J 2 bases; bases outside gene matches: 9. Per germline, CDR1 MNHEY and CDR2 SVGAGI. The CDR3 spells CASIRDPGGNTEAFF. CDR3 coding DNA: TGTGCCAGCATCCGAGACCCAGGGGGCAACACTGAAGCTTTCTTT.

The V gene is TRBV6-5, the J gene TRBJ1-2; a weak D match, TRBD1 (6 bases). This CDR3 has 12 amino acids. Germline CDR1 MNHEY, CDR2 SVGAGI. The V gene lost 5 bases and the J gene lost 6 bases, with 10 bases spanning the gap. The CDR3 protein is CASSTRTDGYTF. The CDR3 DNA reads as TGTGCCAGCAGTACTAGGACAGATGGCTACACCTTC.

CDR3 residues: CASRASGSNEKLFF. DNA of the CDR3: TGTGCCAGCCGAGCATCGGGGAGTAATGAAAAACTGTTTTTT. V is TRBV3-1 (or the pseudogene TRBV3-2) and J is TRBJ1-4; D is unresolved. Germline V lookup: CDR1 LGHDT, CDR2 YNNKEL (reference sequence). V gave up 8 bases and J gave up 4 bases, with 14 bases separating them. CDR3 size: 14 residues.